The 27 T cell receptor beta chains presented below share a single source sample, sequenced in a study of blood T cell repertoires in COVID-19. Sequencing used immunoSEQ multiplex PCR; TCRdb keeps in-frame clones, though not all of them. The table records 55,000 to 85,000 clones, about nine tenths of them present only once. Material for sequencing was peripheral blood. These receptors all come from a woman between 18 and 29 years old with acute or convalescent COVID-19.

The chain employs TRBV6-5 and TRBJ1-5, with 8 nucleotides matching TRBD1. V gave up 5 bases and J gave up 3 bases; unmatched junction bases: 3. The CDR3 covers 14 residues. In germline, CDR1 is MNHEY, CDR2 SVGAGI. This CDR3 is CASSTGQVNQPQHF. CDR3 nucleotide sequence: TGTGCCAGCAGTACGGGACAGGTCAATCAGCCCCAGCATTTT.

This chain uses TRBV6-2 or TRBV6-3 with TRBJ2-7; 11 nucleotides align to TRBD2. CDR3 length equals 14 residues. Germline CDR1 and CDR2: MNHEY and SVGEGT. The V and J ends lost 6 bases and 4 bases, in that order; junction bases with no gene match: 5. CDR3 loop: CASSSGTSGYEQYF. Written as DNA, the CDR3 is TGTGCCAGCAGCTCCGGGACTAGCGGTTACGAGCAGTACTTC.

This clone was picked up one time. The chain employs TRBV9 and TRBJ2-1; 10 positions match TRBD2. J was trimmed by 0 bases and V by 4 bases; bases with no gene match: 10. Germline loops: CDR1 SGDLS, CDR2 YYNGEE. This CDR3 region has 18 residues. CDR3 nucleotides: TGTGCCAGCAGCAATCGACTAGCGGGCATTAGCTCCTACAATGAGCAGTTCTTC. It yields the protein CASSNRLAGISSYNEQFF.

The chain joins TRBV30 to TRBJ2-5, with D perhaps matching TRBD2 (6 bases). This CDR3 region has 13 residues. Germline loops: CDR1 GTSNPN, CDR2 SVGIG (reference sequence). V lost 4 bases to trimming and J lost 5 bases, with 14 bases between them. The CDR3 is CAWNQVGGETQYF. The CDR3 DNA reads as TGTGCCTGGAATCAGGTTGGGGGGGAGACCCAGTACTTC.

This chain connects TRBV4-3 to TRBJ1-6; a weak D match, TRBD1 (6 bases). The germline V gene has CDR1 LGHNA and CDR2 YSLEER. The germline V and J ends were trimmed by 0 bases and 8 bases, with 17 bases remaining between them. This CDR3 contains 17 residues. This CDR3 reads CASSQDIRAGADSPLHF. The CDR3 coding sequence is TGCGCCAGCAGCCAAGATATCCGGGCAGGGGCTGATTCACCCCTCCACTTT.

This rearrangement joins TRBV18 to TRBJ2-2, with D possibly TRBD1 on 6 matching bases. This CDR3 region has 17 residues. V shed 2 bases and J shed 1 base, with 14 bases lying between them. The germline V gene encodes CDR1 KGHSH and CDR2 LQKENI. CDR3 residues: CASSPNSGHMNTGELFF. In DNA, the CDR3 is TGTGCCAGCTCACCAAACTCGGGACACATGAACACCGGGGAGCTGTTTTTT.

This clone was seen just once. V and J are TRBV20-1 and TRBJ2-1, with 13 bases matching TRBD2. Germline CDR1 and CDR2: DFQATT and SNEGSKA (reference sequence). The V and J ends lost 3 bases and 12 bases, in that order; junction bases with no gene match: 14. The CDR3 spans 16 residues. CDR3 bases: TGCAGTGCTAGTAGGAAAGGGACTAGCGGGACTCCCGGGCAGTTCTTC. It encodes CSASRKGTSGTPGQFF.

The chain joins TRBV18 to TRBJ2-7; TRBD1 aligns across 7 bases. The CDR3 is 17 amino acids. Trimming at V came to 3 bases and at J to 5 bases, leaving 16 bases not matched to a gene. CDR1 is KGHSH and CDR2 is LQKENI in the germline V gene. The CDR3 region is CASSPQTGQASYNEQYF. Written as DNA, the CDR3 is TGTGCCAGCTCACCTCAAACTGGACAGGCCTCCTATAACGAGCAGTACTTC.

The chain couples TRBV6-1 to TRBJ2-1, with 9 bases lining up with TRBD2. The CDR3 is made up of 16 amino acids. From germline, CDR1 is MNHNS and CDR2 SASEGT. The ends lost 2 bases at V and 3 bases at J; junction bases unmatched: 5. The CDR3: CASSEKGLAFYNEQFF. The DNA for the CDR3 is TGTGCCAGCAGTGAAAAGGGACTAGCATTCTACAATGAGCAGTTCTTC.

The genes are TRBV2 and TRBJ2-7; 8 bases align to TRBD2. The J segment lost 1 base and the V segment lost 2 bases, leaving 4 bases of the junction unmatched. The CDR3 is 15 amino acids. The germline V gene encodes CDR1 SNHLY and CDR2 FYNNEI. This CDR3 reads CASSEFGGGSYEQYF. CDR3 coding DNA: TGTGCCAGCAGTGAATTCGGGGGGGGATCCTACGAGCAGTACTTC.

This clone was observed a handful of times. The V gene is TRBV21-1, the J gene TRBJ2-7; the table names TRBD1, a call not compared with the DNA. TRBV21-1 is shown as a pseudogene. This CDR3 spans 16 amino acids. Written as DNA, the CDR3 is TGTGCCAGCAGCAAAGTAAAGGGGACAGGGGCCTACGAGCAGTACTTC. Protein: CASSKVKGTGAYEQYF.

This sequence joins TRBV5-5 and TRBJ1-1, with a possible D match to TRBD1 (5 bases). Per the germline V gene, CDR1 is SGHKS and CDR2 is YYEKEE (reference sequence). CDR3 length equals 17 residues. V was clipped by 2 bases and J by 1 base, with 18 bases between them. The CDR3 protein is CASSFRFTVQENTEAFF. The CDR3 nucleotides read TGTGCCAGCAGCTTTCGGTTTACCGTACAGGAGAACACTGAAGCTTTCTTT.

V is TRBV5-6 and J is TRBJ2-3; D possibly corresponds to TRBD2 (5 bases). Deletions cut 0 bases from V and 6 bases from J, with 5 bases between. CDR1 and CDR2 from the germline V gene are SGHDT and YYEEEE. This CDR3 is built from 12 residues. The CDR3 sequence: CASSLERDTQYF. The CDR3 DNA reads TGTGCCAGCAGCTTGGAGCGGGATACGCAGTATTTT.

CDR3 residues: CASSRRGGANTGELFF. The CDR3 DNA sequence: TGCGCCAGCAGCCGGCGGGGAGGCGCGAACACCGGGGAGCTGTTTTTT. The rearrangement joins TRBV5-1 to TRBJ2-2; possible D gene TRBD2, 6 bases. Germline V lookup: CDR1 SGHRS, CDR2 YFSETQ. This CDR3 has 16 residues. The V end lost 4 bases, the J end lost 0 bases, and 13 bases lay between the germline ends.

The chain couples TRBV6-2 or TRBV6-3 to TRBJ2-7, with TRBD2 identical over 16 bases. The ends lost 2 bases at V and 5 bases at J; junction bases unmatched: 6. Per germline, CDR1 MNHEY and CDR2 SVGEGT. CDR3 size: 17 residues. The CDR3 loop is CASSYPGLAGGPDEQYF. For the CDR3, the DNA is TGTGCCAGCAGTTACCCGGGACTAGCGGGAGGGCCGGACGAGCAGTACTTC.

The genes are TRBV19 and TRBJ2-1; TRBD1 matches 10 bases. V was pared by 3 bases and J by 6 bases, with 2 bases of the junction left unmatched. This CDR3 has 14 amino acids. Germline values: CDR1 LNHDA, CDR2 SQIVND (reference sequence). This chain's CDR3 is CASSIGQGGNEQFF. CDR3 sequence (DNA): TGTGCCAGTAGTATTGGACAGGGGGGCAATGAGCAGTTCTTC.

V is TRBV6-5 and J is TRBJ2-5, with 11 bases lining up with TRBD2. Germline lookup yields CDR1 MNHEY and CDR2 SVGAGI. Trimming cost V 6 bases and J 1 base; bases outside gene matches: 4. This CDR3 comprises 15 residues. CDR3 nucleotides: TGTGCCAGCAGCCTTCTAGCGGGGGGCCAAGAGACCCAGTACTTC. This encodes CASSLLAGGQETQYF.

This rearrangement joins TRBV7-9 to TRBJ2-1; no definite D call. Trimming removed 2 bases from V and 0 bases from J, with 14 bases in between. The CDR3 contains 17 residues. In germline, CDR1 is SEHNR, CDR2 FQNEAQ (reference sequence). CDR3 in DNA: TGTGCCAGCAGCTTATCGGCGGCGCGGAGCTCCTACAATGAGCAGTTCTTC. This sequence encodes CASSLSAARSSYNEQFF.

The chain recombines TRBV4-2 with TRBJ1-1, with unresolved D. Deletions cut 5 bases from V and 4 bases from J, with 14 bases between. CDR1 and CDR2 (germline): LGHNA, YNFKEQ. This CDR3 spans 14 amino acids. The CDR3 loop reads CASSKGSDSTEAFF. The DNA of the CDR3 is TGTGCCAGCAGCAAAGGGTCCGACTCCACTGAAGCTTTCTTT.

The sample holds a few counts of this clone. The chain has TRBV6-6 and TRBJ2-4, with 9 bases lining up with TRBD1. Germline V gene lookup returns CDR1 MNHNY and CDR2 SVGAGI (reference sequence). The CDR3 consists of 15 residues. V was pared by 5 bases and J by 5 bases, with 7 bases of the junction left unmatched. CDR3: CASSRNRDRENIQYF. CDR3 nucleotides: TGTGCCAGCAGTCGGAACCGGGACAGGGAAAACATTCAGTACTTC.

The chain joins TRBV28 to TRBJ2-7; 7 bases agree with TRBD1. V lost 6 bases and J lost 2; bases outside the gene matches: 10. Germline V gene data show CDR1 as MDHEN and CDR2 as SYDVKM. This CDR3 is built from 15 residues. CDR3 nucleotides: TGTGCCAGCAGCCTCAGGGGGAGTCTTACCTACGAGCAGTACTTC. Amino acid sequence: CASSLRGSLTYEQYF.

The V and J genes are TRBV18 and TRBJ2-3; D possibly corresponds to TRBD1 (5 bases). The germline CDR1 and CDR2 sequences are KGHSH and LQKENI. The V gene lost 6 bases and the J gene lost 0 bases, with 16 bases spanning the gap. The CDR3 totals 16 residues. The CDR3 reads CASSGRLMGSTDTQYF. CDR3 sequence (DNA): TGTGCCAGCTCGGGGCGATTGATGGGGAGCACAGATACGCAGTATTTT.

J is TRBJ2-3 and V is TRBV27, with TRBD1 identical over 7 bases. The germline V gene encodes CDR1 MNHEY and CDR2 SMNVEV (reference sequence). This CDR3 comprises 15 residues. Trimming removed 5 bases from V and 0 bases from J; junction bases left unmatched: 5. The CDR3 coding sequence is TGTGCCAGCAGTCCGGGACAGTATAGCACAGATACGCAGTATTTT. Protein sequence: CASSPGQYSTDTQYF.

The gene calls are TRBV28 and TRBJ1-1; D not certain. With 3 bases removed from V and 2 bases from J, the gap between germline ends came to 10 bases. From germline, CDR1 is MDHEN and CDR2 SYDVKM. CDR3 length: 14 amino acids. This CDR3 is CASSFLRTNTEAFF. CDR3 in DNA: TGTGCCAGCAGTTTTTTGAGGACTAACACTGAAGCTTTCTTT.

The chain has TRBV18 and TRBJ2-2; no definite D call. CDR3 length equals 11 residues. Per the germline V gene, CDR1 is KGHSH and CDR2 is LQKENI. The V end lost 3 bases, the J end lost 8 bases, and 4 bases lay between the germline ends. The CDR3: CASSPEGELFF. DNA of the CDR3: TGTGCCAGCTCACCGGAGGGGGAGCTGTTTTTT.

J is TRBJ1-6 and V is TRBV19; possibly TRBD1 for D (5 bases). The CDR3 consists of 13 residues. From germline, CDR1 is LNHDA and CDR2 SQIVND (reference sequence). Deletions cut 5 bases from V and 14 bases from J, with 16 bases between. CDR3 coding DNA: TGTGCCAGTAGTTCCTCCGGGGGTGTAGCCCTCCACTTT. Amino acids: CASSSSGGVALHF.

The chain recombines TRBV5-1 with TRBJ1-6; perhaps TRBD1 as D (5 bases). Trimming stripped 0 bases from V and 6 bases from J, with 7 bases between. Looked up from germline, CDR1 is SGHRS and CDR2 is YFSETQ. This CDR3 is built from 14 residues. CDR3 region: CASSLGQLNSPLHF. The DNA of the CDR3 is TGCGCCAGCAGCTTGGGACAGCTTAATTCACCCCTCCACTTT.